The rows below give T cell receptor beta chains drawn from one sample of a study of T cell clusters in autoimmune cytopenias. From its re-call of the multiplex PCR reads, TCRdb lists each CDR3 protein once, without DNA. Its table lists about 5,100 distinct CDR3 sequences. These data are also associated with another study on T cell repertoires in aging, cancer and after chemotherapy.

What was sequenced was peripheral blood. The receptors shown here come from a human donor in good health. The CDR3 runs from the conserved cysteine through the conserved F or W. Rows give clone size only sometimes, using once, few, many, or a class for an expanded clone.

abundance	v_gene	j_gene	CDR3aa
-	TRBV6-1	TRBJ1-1	CASSEGATEAFF
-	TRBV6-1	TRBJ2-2	CASGHVGRAGELFF
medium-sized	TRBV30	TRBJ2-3	CAWSVPGGTDTQYF
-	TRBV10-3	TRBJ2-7	CAISEPLIGVEQYF
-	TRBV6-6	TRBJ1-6	CASSSGTGEKNSPLHF
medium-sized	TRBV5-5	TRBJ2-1	CASSTGFGSYNEQFF
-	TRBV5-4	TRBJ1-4	CASSSEGSWEKLFF
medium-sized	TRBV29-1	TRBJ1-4	CSVWTGTMRDNEKLFF
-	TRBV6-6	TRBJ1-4	CASSYSTVGRNEKLFF
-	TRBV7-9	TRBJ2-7	CASSFSGGPSYEQYF
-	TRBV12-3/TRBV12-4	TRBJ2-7	CASSLERGAYEQYF
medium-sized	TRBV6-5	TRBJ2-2	CASSPGLAGGLGTGELFF